This T cell receptor beta chain is drawn from a study of cytomegalovirus exposure and HLA in healthy donors. General study findings and limits: According to a subsequent analysis, TCR clusters identified in the first cohort showed a tendency to co-occur across the roughly 130 validation repertoires. Investigators reported more than 150 TCR beta chains as tied to cytomegalovirus. As was reported, the classifier diagnosed cytomegalovirus status with high specificity and sensitivity.

With regard to this clone: Its antigen remains unknown.

The repertoire was sequenced with immunoSEQ multiplex PCR; TCRdb's copy has only in-frame clones and lacks some. Here the sample spans around 250,000 clones, around 87% being singletons. This TCR was recovered from a woman aged 18-29 years in good health and CMV-seronegative. Input material: PBMCs.

This chain's CDR3 is CASSPRTGIHSPLHF. DNA of the CDR3: TGTGCCAGTAGTCCGCGGACAGGCATACACTCACCCCTCCACTTT. The chain has TRBV19 and TRBJ1-6, with TRBD1 identical over 7 bases. V was pared by 5 bases and J by 10 bases, with 11 bases of the junction left unmatched. This CDR3 comprises 15 residues. Looked up from germline, CDR1 is LNHDA and CDR2 is SQIVND (reference sequence). The full variable domain, its missing parts supplied by reference TRBV19 and TRBJ1-6, is DGGITQSPKYLFRKEGQNVTLSCEQNLNHDAMYWYRQDPGQGLRLIYYSQIVNDFQKGDIAEGYSVSREKKESFPLTVTSAQKNPTAFYLCASSPRTGIHSPLHFGNGTRLTVT.